This T cell receptor (beta chain) appears in the sequencing data of a study of shared clonotypes between healthy human individuals. This table comes from immunoSEQ multiplex PCR, and its TCRdb copy is limited to in-frame clones, with some not included. The sample consists of under 2,000,000 clones, approximately 94% of them appearing once. Germline CDR1 reads SGHTA; CDR2 reads FQGTGA. V lost 5 bases to trimming and J lost 5 bases; unmatched junction nucleotides: 6. The CDR3 has 14 residues. Naive CD8 cells were CD45RO-negative, positively selected for CCR7, excluding terminally differentiated effector memory CD45RA+ cells.

V gene TRBV7-3 combines with J gene TRBJ2-5, with 9 nucleotides matching TRBD2. This receptor was obtained from a man younger than 30 in good health. The sequenced sample was naive CD8+ T cells sorted from blood. The CDR3 protein is CASSLAGFGETQYF. The CDR3 region has the DNA TGTGCCAGCAGCCTAGCGGGGTTTGGTGAGACCCAGTACTTC.